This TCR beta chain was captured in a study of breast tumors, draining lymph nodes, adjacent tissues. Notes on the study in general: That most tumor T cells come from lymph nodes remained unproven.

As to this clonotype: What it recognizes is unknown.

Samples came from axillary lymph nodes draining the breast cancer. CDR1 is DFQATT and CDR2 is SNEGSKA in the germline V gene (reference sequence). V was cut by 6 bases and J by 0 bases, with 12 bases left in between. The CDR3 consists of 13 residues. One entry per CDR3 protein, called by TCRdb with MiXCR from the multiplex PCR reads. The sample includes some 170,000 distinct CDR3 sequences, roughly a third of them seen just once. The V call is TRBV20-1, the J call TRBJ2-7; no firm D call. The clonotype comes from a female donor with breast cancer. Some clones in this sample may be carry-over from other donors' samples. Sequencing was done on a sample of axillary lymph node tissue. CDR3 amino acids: CSARPGFSYEQYF. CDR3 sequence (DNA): TGCAGTGCACGACCGGGTTTCTCCTACGAGCAGTACTTC.